The 22 T cell receptor beta chains given below trace back to one sample, sequenced in a study of blood T cell repertoires in COVID-19. TCRdb keeps only in-frame clones here, not all; method: immunoSEQ multiplex PCR. The repertoire consists of 250,000 to 300,000 clones, with more than 85% occurring once and the leading ten covering around 5%. What was sequenced was peripheral blood. Source of these receptors: a woman in her sixties with COVID-19, enrolled during active disease.

The chain uses TRBV6-1 and TRBJ2-1; 8 nucleotides agree with TRBD1. The CDR3 is made up of 15 amino acids. Germline CDR1 reads MNHNS; CDR2 reads SASEGT. Trimming cost V 3 bases and J 2 bases; bases outside gene matches: 3. Here the CDR3 reads CASSDQQGAYNEQFF. The DNA of the CDR3 is TGTGCCAGCAGTGATCAACAGGGGGCCTACAATGAGCAGTTCTTC.

The DNA of the CDR3 is TGCGCCAGCAGCCTAGGACAGGGGAGAGGAGTCGAGCAGTACTTC. The encoded protein is CASSLGQGRGVEQYF. The chain combines TRBV5-1 with TRBJ2-7, with 9 bases matching TRBD1. This CDR3 is 15 amino acids long. Unmatched junction bases numbered 11, after V lost 4 bases and J lost 6 bases. CDR1 is SGHRS, CDR2 YFSETQ, per germline.

The chain uses TRBV6-5 and TRBJ2-2; D may be TRBD1 (5 bases). CDR1 is MNHEY and CDR2 is SVGAGI in the germline V gene. V was clipped by 5 bases and J by 6 bases, with 13 bases between them. The CDR3 spans 14 residues. The CDR3 DNA reads as TGTGCCAGCAGTCTACAGGACCCTCCCGGGGAGCTGTTTTTT. Amino acid sequence: CASSLQDPPGELFF.

V usage is TRBV19 and J usage is TRBJ1-5, with D maybe TRBD1 (6 bases). The ends were cut back, 6 bases at V and 0 bases at J, with 15 bases in the middle. Germline lookup yields CDR1 LNHDA and CDR2 SQIVND (reference sequence). CDR3 length equals 16 residues. The CDR3 reads CASRPNRAYSNQPQHF. The CDR3 nucleotides read TGTGCCAGTAGACCCAACAGGGCTTATAGCAATCAGCCCCAGCATTTT.

This chain links TRBV29-1 with TRBJ1-5; 8 nucleotides agree with TRBD1. Germline loops: CDR1 SQVTM, CDR2 ANQGSEA. V was clipped by 4 bases and J by 4 bases; unmatched bases: 3. The CDR3 contains 13 residues. CDR3 bases: TGCAGCGTTGTGACAGGGGATAATCAGCCCCAGCATTTT. Translation gives CSVVTGDNQPQHF.

The chain joins TRBV7-2 to TRBJ2-3; TRBD2 aligns across 8 bases. The CDR3 extends over 18 amino acids. CDR1 is SGHTA and CDR2 is FQGNSA in the germline V gene. V lost 4 bases, J lost 6 bases, and 18 bases stayed unmatched. CDR3 amino acids: CASSWGASGSNRRDTQYF. The CDR3 DNA is TGTGCCAGCAGCTGGGGGGCTAGCGGGTCCAACAGGCGGGATACGCAGTATTTT.

The J gene is TRBJ2-7, the V gene TRBV5-1, with D possibly TRBD1 on 5 matching bases. Germline V CDR1 and CDR2: SGHRS, YFSETQ. The CDR3 sequence is 15 residues long. Between the trimmed V and J ends, which lost 3 bases and 0 bases, there was a span of 13 bases. The CDR3 loop reads CASSYGRVDSYEQYF. For the CDR3, the DNA is TGCGCCAGCAGCTACGGCAGGGTTGACTCCTACGAGCAGTACTTC.

This clone came up once. The chain combines TRBV9 with TRBJ2-2, with 10 bases that match TRBD2. The CDR3 sequence is 17 residues long. Germline CDR1 reads SGDLS; CDR2 reads YYNGEE. V was pared by 3 bases and J by 8 bases, with 13 bases of the junction left unmatched. This CDR3 is CASSDMSLAGVPGELFF. As DNA, the CDR3 is TGTGCCAGCAGCGATATGAGTCTAGCGGGAGTTCCGGGGGAGCTGTTTTTT.

The V call is TRBV6-5, the J call TRBJ1-5; no clear D. Germline V gene sequence: CDR1 MNHEY, CDR2 SVGAGI. V lost 6 bases and J 4 bases, leaving 10 bases between the germline ends. The CDR3 spans 13 residues. The CDR3: CASSLSRNQPQHF. The CDR3 DNA reads TGTGCCAGCAGCCTAAGCAGGAATCAGCCCCAGCATTTT.

The chain couples TRBV7-9 to TRBJ1-2; no firm D call. V lost 1 base and J lost 0, with 15 bases in between. The CDR3 consists of 17 residues. Germline V gene data show CDR1 as SEHNR and CDR2 as FQNEAQ (reference sequence). The CDR3: CASSLVVGPDTNYGYTF. CDR3 nucleotides: TGTGCCAGCAGCTTAGTGGTTGGGCCAGATACTAACTATGGCTACACCTTC. Full variable domain (rest looked up from reference TRBV7-9 and TRBJ1-2): DTGVSQNPRHKITKRGQNVTFRCDPISEHNRLYWYRQTLGQGPEFLTYFQNEAQLEKSRLLSDRFSAERPKGSFSTLEIQRTEQGDSAMYLCASSLVVGPDTNYGYTFGSGTRLTVV.

Of note for this clone: The same CDR3 also results from other DNA sequences found in this sample. This chain connects TRBV6-2 or TRBV6-3 to TRBJ1-5, with a weak D call TRBD1 (5 bases). This CDR3 contains 14 residues. Trimming took 2 bases from V and 3 from J, leaving 8 bases between them. CDR1 MNHEY and CDR2 SVGEGT come from the germline V gene. CDR3 coding DNA: TGTGCCAGCAGTTACGGGGGGAACAATCAGCCCCAGCATTTT. This encodes CASSYGGNNQPQHF.

The rearrangement joins TRBV3-1 (or the pseudogene TRBV3-2) to TRBJ2-5; D ambiguous. CDR3 length equals 12 residues. V was cut by 0 bases and J by 5 bases, with 4 bases left in between. Germline V gene sequence: CDR1 LGHDT, CDR2 YNNKEL (reference sequence). The CDR3 DNA is TGTGCCAGCAGCCAAGAACGGGAGACCCAGTACTTC. It codes for CASSQERETQYF.

The chain carries TRBV9 and TRBJ2-5; 9 positions agree with TRBD2. V trimming: 4 bases; J trimming: 3 bases; junction bases outside the gene matches: 19. Germline CDR1 reads SGDLS; CDR2 reads YYNGEE. The CDR3 covers 19 residues. DNA for the CDR3: TGTGCCAGCAGCCCCCGAAGAGCGGGAGGACTAATGGTAAAAGAGACCCAGTACTTC. It yields the protein CASSPRRAGGLMVKETQYF. The whole variable domain, remainder taken from reference TRBV9 and TRBJ2-5, is DSGVTQTPKHLITATGQRVTLRCSPRSGDLSVYWYQQSLDQGLQFLIQYYNGEERAKGNILERFSAQQFPDLHSELNLSSLELGDSALYFCASSPRRAGGLMVKETQYFGPGTRLLVL.

The rearrangement links TRBV5-1 to TRBJ1-5; 8 bases are a match to TRBD1. The CDR3 is 15 amino acids. Trimming cost V 4 bases and J 5 bases; bases outside gene matches: 8. CDR1 is SGHRS and CDR2 is YFSETQ in the germline V gene. The CDR3 nucleotides are TGCGCCAGCAGCCCGACAGGGGATCTTTATCAGCCCCAGCATTTT. Its protein product is CASSPTGDLYQPQHF. Filled out from reference TRBV5-1 and TRBJ1-5, the complete variable domain reads KAGVTQTPRYLIKTRGQQVTLSCSPISGHRSVSWYQQTPGQGLQFLFEYFSETQRNKGNFPGRFSGRQFSNSRSEMNVSTLELGDSALYLCASSPTGDLYQPQHFGDGTRLSIL.

The chain recombines TRBV6-4 with TRBJ2-1; TRBD2 aligns across 9 bases. The germline CDR1 and CDR2 sequences are MRHNA and SNTAGT. The CDR3 is 15 residues long. J gave up 9 bases and V 4 bases, and 10 bases lay outside the gene matches. The CDR3 sequence is CASSGGVAGEGEQFF. The DNA of the CDR3 is TGTGCCAGCAGTGGCGGGGTAGCGGGAGAGGGTGAGCAGTTCTTC.

V and J are TRBV9 and TRBJ2-3, with a weak D call TRBD2 (6 bases). Between the trimmed V and J ends, which lost 0 bases and 1 base, there was a span of 6 bases. CDR1 and CDR2 from the germline V gene are SGDLS and YYNGEE. The CDR3 sequence is 14 residues long. DNA for the CDR3: TGTGCCAGCAGCGTAGCTAGCGGCACAGATACGCAGTATTTT. Translated: CASSVASGTDTQYF.

This sequence joins TRBV28 and TRBJ1-4; 11 nucleotides match TRBD1. The CDR3 runs to 14 residues. The trim removed 4 bases at V and 7 bases at J, leaving 2 bases unmatched. Germline V CDR1 and CDR2: MDHEN, SYDVKM. Here the CDR3 reads CASSWGQGGEKLFF. The CDR3 DNA follows: TGTGCCAGCAGTTGGGGACAGGGGGGTGAAAAACTGTTTTTT.

V is TRBV9 and J is TRBJ1-3; tentative D call: TRBD1 (5 bases). CDR1 SGDLS and CDR2 YYNGEE come from the germline V gene. This CDR3 contains 16 residues. Trimming removed 0 bases at V and 0 bases at J, with 10 bases between. The CDR3 sequence is CASSVGQIRSGNTIYF. The CDR3 DNA follows: TGTGCCAGCAGCGTAGGACAGATACGCTCTGGAAACACCATATATTTT.

This clone was seen just once. V gene TRBV14 combines with J gene TRBJ1-6; D is undetermined. The V end lost 0 bases, the J end lost 9 bases, and 12 bases lay between the germline ends. Germline V CDR1 and CDR2: SGHDN, FVKESK. This CDR3 region has 15 residues. CDR3 residues: CASSQDHSTSSPLHF. DNA for the CDR3: TGTGCCAGCAGCCAAGATCATTCTACCTCTTCACCCCTCCACTTT. The complete variable domain, with remaining parts taken from reference TRBV14 and TRBJ1-6, reads EAGVTQFPSHSVIEKGQTVTLRCDPISGHDNLYWYRRVMGKEIKFLLHFVKESKQDESGMPNNRFLAERTGGTYSTLKVQPAELEDSGVYFCASSQDHSTSSPLHFGNGTRLTVT.

The chain couples TRBV27 to TRBJ1-5, with TRBD1 matching over 7 bases. V shed 4 bases and J 2 bases; nucleotides not matched to a gene: 11. This CDR3 has 17 residues. Germline loops: CDR1 MNHEY, CDR2 SMNVEV (reference sequence). CDR3 loop: CASSYTGVLVGNQPQHF. The CDR3 region has the DNA TGTGCCAGCAGTTATACAGGGGTGCTCGTGGGCAATCAGCCCCAGCATTTT.

This chain joins TRBV7-3 and TRBJ2-5, with 14 bases aligning to TRBD2. Per the germline V gene, CDR1 is SGHTA and CDR2 is FQGTGA. CDR3 length equals 17 residues. The V and J ends lost 5 bases and 4 bases, in that order; junction bases with no gene match: 9. This CDR3 is CASSPIRLAGGLETQYF. CDR3 DNA sequence: TGTGCCAGCAGCCCAATCCGACTAGCGGGAGGGCTAGAGACCCAGTACTTC.

V and J are TRBV6-6 and TRBJ2-3, with 11 bases matching TRBD2. The V gene's germline CDR1 is MNHNY and CDR2 SVGAGI (reference sequence). The ends lost 5 bases at V and 3 bases at J; junction bases unmatched: 4. This CDR3 is 15 amino acids long. CDR3 in DNA: TGTGCCAGCAGTCTGCTAGCGGGAGGTACAGATACGCAGTATTTT. Amino acids: CASSLLAGGTDTQYF.